This T cell receptor (beta chain) came from a study of T cell changes during pregnancy in multiple sclerosis. The CDR3 is made up of 15 amino acids. CDR1 MDHEN and CDR2 SYDVKM come from the germline V gene. Trimming at V came to 3 bases and at J to 7 bases, leaving 10 bases not matched to a gene. Measured with immunoSEQ multiplex PCR; TCRdb has only the in-frame clones, and not every one. The sample consists of about 96,000 clones, over 80% of them appearing once. The receptor comes from a female donor with multiple sclerosis, enrolled in a pregnancy study. V usage is TRBV28 and J usage is TRBJ2-7, with 9 bases fitting TRBD2. The specimen comprised peripheral blood, sampled in the first trimester of pregnancy. This CDR3 is CASSFALAGVGEQYF. The DNA for the CDR3 is TGTGCCAGCAGTTTCGCACTAGCGGGCGTAGGGGAGCAGTACTTC.